This T cell receptor beta chain was profiled in a study of blood T cell repertoires in COVID-19. V shed 2 bases, J shed 2 bases, and the junction held 9 bases outside the gene matches. Germline lookup yields CDR1 MGHDK and CDR2 SYGVNS. The CDR3 has 17 residues. Produced via immunoSEQ multiplex PCR; TCRdb's table is partial and in-frame only. The sample records more than 50,000 clones, roughly 90% being singletons. This clone was detected only once. The sequencing input was peripheral blood. The chain couples TRBV25-1 to TRBJ2-5; 9 nucleotides line up with TRBD2. This receptor was obtained from a human donor in a cohort sampled during active COVID-19. CDR3 protein: CASSEGPAGGPQETQYF. In DNA form, the CDR3 reads TGTGCCAGCAGTGAAGGCCCAGCGGGAGGCCCACAAGAGACCCAGTACTTC.